What follows are 16 T cell receptor beta chains derived from one specimen sequenced in a study of shared clonotypes between healthy human individuals. Sequenced by immunoSEQ multiplex PCR; TCRdb stores in-frame clones only, minus some. The sample holds approximately 2.4 million clones, about 94% seen once. The material sequenced was naive CD4+ T cells sorted from blood. Documented subset: CD45RA+ positively selected. The origin of the receptors is a man between 18 and 29 years old in good health.

The rearrangement uses TRBV4-1 and TRBJ1-4; perhaps TRBD1 as D (5 bases). This CDR3 has 15 amino acids. CDR1 is MGHRA, CDR2 YSYEKL, per germline. The V end was cut by 4 bases, the J end by 5 bases, with 14 bases between. The CDR3, as DNA: TGCGCCAGCAGCCTGGCCGGGACGGGAAATGAAAAACTGTTTTTT. It translates to CASSLAGTGNEKLFF.

For this clone: Distinct nucleotide sequences in the sample also encode this CDR3. The chain combines TRBV29-1 with TRBJ1-2; possible D gene TRBD1, 5 bases. The CDR3 runs to 12 residues. V was shortened by 4 bases and J by 2 bases, with 8 bases between the two germline ends. CDR1 is SQVTM and CDR2 is ANQGSEA in the germline V gene. The CDR3 DNA sequence: TGCAGCGTTGCTCCAGGGAACTATGGCTACACCTTC. Translation gives CSVAPGNYGYTF.

The chain links TRBV28 to TRBJ2-3, with TRBD1 matching 10 bases. Germline V gene data show CDR1 as MDHEN and CDR2 as SYDVKM. Germline trimming cut 5 bases from V and 3 bases from J; bases unmatched to any gene: 5. The CDR3 consists of 15 residues. CDR3 loop: CASSKPGQGTDTQYF. The CDR3 DNA reads as TGTGCCAGCAGTAAACCGGGACAGGGGACAGATACGCAGTATTTT. The full variable domain, its missing parts supplied by reference TRBV28 and TRBJ2-3, is DVKVTQSSRYLVKRTGEKVFLECVQDMDHENMFWYRQDPGLGLRLIYFSYDVKMKEKGDIPEGYSVSREKKERFSLILESASTNQTSMYLCASSKPGQGTDTQYFGPGTRLTVL.

V and J are TRBV15 and TRBJ2-5; D gene ambiguous. This CDR3 is 15 amino acids long. Trimming removed 5 bases from V and 4 bases from J, with 17 bases in between. Germline V gene data show CDR1 as LNHNV and CDR2 as YYDKDF (reference sequence). The CDR3 region has the DNA TGTGCCACCAGCTATAGAAAGGGTTTGGGAGAGACCCAGTACTTC. As protein: CATSYRKGLGETQYF.

This clone was detected once. The rearrangement joins TRBV6-6 to TRBJ2-3, with 8 positions matching TRBD2. Germline CDR1 MNHNY, CDR2 SVGAGI (reference sequence). V lost 9 bases and J lost 2; bases outside the gene matches: 7. The CDR3 is 14 amino acids. The CDR3: CASQRGGLTDTQYF. The CDR3, as DNA: TGTGCCAGTCAACGGGGGGGGCTCACAGATACGCAGTATTTT.

The CDR3 spells CASSTGGASGNTIYF. DNA for the CDR3: TGTGCCAGCAGCACAGGGGGCGCCTCTGGAAACACCATATATTTT. The V and J genes are TRBV7-8 and TRBJ1-3; 9 bases fit TRBD1. Germline CDR1 is SGHVS and CDR2 is FQNEAQ. With V trimmed by 5 bases and J by 0 bases, 2 bases remained unmatched. The CDR3 runs 15 residues.

This clone was recorded only once. The J gene is TRBJ2-3, the V gene TRBV10-2; 11 nucleotides match TRBD2. The germline CDR1 and CDR2 sequences are WSHSY and SAAADI. The ends lost 6 bases at V and 4 bases at J; junction bases unmatched: 6. CDR3 length: 15 amino acids. The CDR3 DNA sequence: TGCGCCAGCAGATTAACTAGCGGGGGCTCAGATACGCAGTATTTT. It specifies CASRLTSGGSDTQYF.

In regard to this clone: Other DNA sequences in this specimen translate into the identical CDR3. This rearrangement joins TRBV29-1 to TRBJ2-1, with a possible D match to TRBD1 (6 bases). V was trimmed by 4 bases and J by 3 bases, leaving 10 bases between them. In germline, CDR1 is SQVTM, CDR2 ANQGSEA. This CDR3 has 13 amino acids. The CDR3 loop reads CSVGTGSYNEQFF. CDR3 nucleotide sequence: TGCAGCGTTGGTACAGGGAGCTACAATGAGCAGTTCTTC.

The gene calls are TRBV9 and TRBJ1-2, with a weak D call TRBD1 (5 bases). The CDR3 covers 15 residues. Germline CDR1 is SGDLS and CDR2 is YYNGEE. Trimming removed 3 bases from V and 4 bases from J, with 16 bases in between. The CDR3 coding sequence is TGTGCCAGCAGCGCACAAACCGGGACGCCCTATGGCTACACCTTC. Translation: CASSAQTGTPYGYTF.

The J gene is TRBJ2-3, the V gene TRBV7-2; D is unclear. This CDR3 has 14 amino acids. V was pared by 5 bases and J by 0 bases, with 9 bases between. Germline values: CDR1 SGHTA, CDR2 FQGNSA. The CDR3: CASSPEVSTDTQYF. As DNA, the CDR3 is TGTGCCAGCAGCCCAGAGGTAAGCACAGATACGCAGTATTTT.

This clone was observed once. The chain joins TRBV6-5 to TRBJ1-3, with D unclear. The CDR3 sequence is 16 residues long. Germline values: CDR1 MNHEY, CDR2 SVGAGI. The V end lost 2 bases, the J end lost 0 bases, and 11 bases lay between the germline ends. CDR3 protein: CASSYNSFNSGNTIYF. CDR3 coding DNA: TGTGCCAGCAGTTACAACAGCTTCAACTCTGGAAACACCATATATTTT.

This chain connects TRBV30 to TRBJ1-4; D unresolved. CDR3 length: 12 residues. Trimming cost V 2 bases and J 11 bases, with 12 bases left between them. Germline CDR1 and CDR2: GTSNPN and SVGIG (reference sequence). CDR3 nucleotides: TGTGCCTGGAGTCCGGCCGCGGGGAAACTGTTTTTT. It is translated as CAWSPAAGKLFF.

The chain carries TRBV6-1 and TRBJ1-2; tentatively, D is TRBD1 (6 bases). V lost 2 bases and J lost 5, with 12 bases in between. Germline V CDR1 and CDR2: MNHNS, SASEGT. This CDR3 is 14 amino acids long. DNA for the CDR3: TGTGCCAGCAGTGAAAACAGGGTTATGTATGGCTACACCTTC. Amino acids: CASSENRVMYGYTF.

This clone occurred once. V and J are TRBV2 and TRBJ1-4; maybe TRBD1 (5 bases). From germline, CDR1 is SNHLY and CDR2 FYNNEI. V shed 6 bases and J shed 8 bases, with 16 bases lying between them. This CDR3 region has 14 residues. CDR3: CASRLGGGSEKLFF. The CDR3 DNA follows: TGTGCCAGCAGACTCGGGGGGGGTAGCGAAAAACTGTTTTTT.

This clone turned up a few times. The rearrangement joins TRBV6-1 to TRBJ2-5, with 8 bases aligning to TRBD1. Germline values: CDR1 MNHNS, CDR2 SASEGT. CDR3 length equals 15 residues. V gave up 5 bases and J gave up 5 bases; unmatched junction bases: 10. The CDR3 DNA reads TGTGCCAGCAGTCCCGACAGGGGCAGGAGTGAGACCCAGTACTTC. It specifies CASSPDRGRSETQYF.

This clone has only one observation. V and J are TRBV7-9 and TRBJ1-6; the D gene is possibly TRBD1 (5 bases). Germline values: CDR1 SEHNR, CDR2 FQNEAQ (reference sequence). V shed 5 bases and J shed 7 bases, with 12 bases lying between them. CDR3 length equals 14 residues. The CDR3 DNA follows: TGTGCCAGCAGCACCGGGACTTACAATTCACCCCTCCACTTT. This translates into CASSTGTYNSPLHF.